The clone carrying this T cell receptor (beta chain) appeared a single time. Antigen unknown. Only in-frame clones appear in the TCRdb table, and some are missing; sequencing was by immunoSEQ multiplex PCR. This sample has approximately 330,000 clones, with roughly 85% found just once. This record comes from a study of cytotoxic CD8 clonotypes in ibrutinib-treated CLL. Study-wide findings and caveats: Clonality measured at baseline exceeded age-matched healthy donors, tracking circulating CD8+ T-cell counts. Rare overall, public clonotypes shrank or held steady under therapy.

The starting material was PBMCs, obtained before ibrutinib treatment. The receptor comes from a human donor with chronic lymphocytic leukemia.

The CDR3 bases are TGTGCCAGCTCACCACCAATAGGGACCGCCGAGCAGTTCTTC. This gives the protein CASSPPIGTAEQFF. The chain employs TRBV18 and TRBJ2-1, with D perhaps given as TRBD1 or TRBD2 (5 bases each). V lost 0 bases and J lost 10, with 13 bases in between. The CDR3 totals 14 residues. Germline V gene data show CDR1 as KGHSH and CDR2 as LQKENI.